These 23 T cell receptor beta chains originate from one sample sequenced in a study of beta chain features in type 1 diabetes. Since all of the isolated RNA was reverse transcribed, expressed TCRB transcripts were what got sequenced. TCRdb's table, derived via immunoSEQ multiplex PCR, lists solely in-frame clones and lacks some. The data show some 250,000 clones, 25% to 30% seen once. The material sequenced was central memory CD4+ T cells from blood. The receptors here all came from a man aged 25 to 40 in good health.

The chain carries TRBV14 and TRBJ2-1; D tentatively reads TRBD1 or TRBD2 (6 bases each). Germline V CDR1 and CDR2: SGHDN, FVKESK. Trimming removed 0 bases from V and 6 bases from J, with 12 bases in between. The CDR3 consists of 15 residues. The CDR3 reads CASSQDDRRGNEQFF. The DNA for the CDR3 is TGTGCCAGCAGCCAAGATGACAGGAGGGGCAATGAGCAGTTCTTC.

The V and J genes are TRBV7-2 and TRBJ1-5, with D hard to call. Per the germline V gene, CDR1 is SGHTA and CDR2 is FQGNSA. Trimming cost V 4 bases and J 3 bases, with 4 bases left between them. The CDR3 runs 12 residues. CDR3 DNA sequence: TGTGCCAGCAGCTCCTACAATCAGCCCCAGCATTTT. It yields the protein CASSSYNQPQHF.

The sample holds one count of this clone. The chain couples TRBV11-2 to TRBJ2-3, with D unclear. The V end lost 4 bases, the J end lost 4 bases, and 9 bases lay between the germline ends. CDR1 and CDR2 (germline): SGHAT, FQNNGV. This CDR3 comprises 13 residues. Here the CDR3 DNA reads TGTGCCAGCAGCTCCTCTCAACCAGATACGCAGTATTTT. This codes for CASSSSQPDTQYF.

The chain combines TRBV5-1 with TRBJ2-1; D is possibly TRBD1 or TRBD2 (5 bases each). The germline V gene has CDR1 SGHRS and CDR2 YFSETQ. This CDR3 is 16 amino acids long. Trimming took 3 bases from V and 5 from J, leaving 18 bases between them. The CDR3 sequence is CASSSPFRDENNEQFF. CDR3 coding DNA: TGCGCCAGCAGCTCACCCTTCCGGGACGAAAACAATGAGCAGTTCTTC.

This clone came up a few times. The genes are TRBV29-1 and TRBJ2-4; 8 positions agree with TRBD2. CDR3 size: 15 residues. From germline, CDR1 is SQVTM and CDR2 ANQGSEA. Losses at the gene ends were 0 bases for V and 10 bases for J; bases not matched to a gene: 11. The CDR3 DNA follows: TGCAGCGTTGAAGAGGGGGGAACGACTAGCGCGATTCAGTACTTC. The encoded protein is CSVEEGGTTSAIQYF.

The chain recombines TRBV11-2 with TRBJ2-5; TRBD2 matches 7 bases. V shed 4 bases, J shed 0 bases, and the junction held 5 bases outside the gene matches. Germline CDR1 is SGHAT and CDR2 is FQNNGV. The CDR3 has 15 residues. In nucleotides, the CDR3 is TGTGCCAGCAGCTCCTCAAGCGGGGACCAAGAGACCCAGTACTTC. The encoded protein is CASSSSSGDQETQYF. The full variable domain, its missing parts supplied by reference TRBV11-2 and TRBJ2-5, is EAGVAQSPRYKIIEKRQSVAFWCNPISGHATLYWYQQILGQGPKLLIQFQNNGVVDDSQLPKDRFSAERLKGVDSTLKIQPAKLEDSAVYLCASSSSSGDQETQYFGPGTRLLVL.

This clone was counted only a few times. This may arise from a read error, as a much more abundant clone is one base away. V is TRBV5-6 and J is TRBJ2-1; no reliable D call. Looked up from germline, CDR1 is SGHDT and CDR2 is YYEEEE. CDR3 size: 11 residues. V dropped 2 bases and J dropped 7 bases, with 4 bases sitting between them. The CDR3 DNA reads as TGTGCCAGCAGCTTTCAGAATGAGCAGTTCTTC. It specifies CASSFQNEQFF.

The chain's CDR3 is CAWRRGQANQPQHF. The CDR3 nucleotides are TGTGCCTGGAGGAGGGGACAGGCCAATCAGCCCCAGCATTTT. This chain connects TRBV30 to TRBJ1-5, with 8 bases fitting TRBD1. V gave up 3 bases and J gave up 3 bases; unmatched junction bases: 4. The germline V gene has CDR1 GTSNPN and CDR2 SVGIG (reference sequence). The CDR3 is made up of 14 amino acids.

The chain recombines TRBV19 with TRBJ1-5, with a weak D call TRBD1 (5 bases). This CDR3 has 12 residues. CDR1 and CDR2 (germline): LNHDA, SQIVND (reference sequence). The ends were cut back, 5 bases at V and 9 bases at J, with 11 bases in the middle. The CDR3 region is CASSGAQGPQHF. The CDR3 DNA is TGTGCCAGTAGTGGGGCCCAGGGGCCCCAGCATTTT.

DNA for the CDR3: TGTGCCAGCAGTGTAACGGGACAGGGACAGAAAGAGCAGTACTTC. This codes for CASSVTGQGQKEQYF. The V and J genes are TRBV28 and TRBJ2-7; the match to TRBD1 covers 9 bases. CDR1 is MDHEN, CDR2 SYDVKM, per germline. The CDR3 is made up of 15 amino acids. The ends lost 5 bases at V and 7 bases at J; junction bases unmatched: 12.

The chain uses TRBV5-1 and TRBJ2-7; 7 bases map to TRBD1. V was pared by 3 bases and J by 2 bases, with 5 bases of the junction left unmatched. The germline gives CDR1 SGHRS, CDR2 YFSETQ. The CDR3 consists of 14 residues. The CDR3 DNA follows: TGCGCCAGCAGCTCCGGGACAGAGCCCTACGAGCAGTACTTC. It specifies CASSSGTEPYEQYF.

This rearrangement joins TRBV19 to TRBJ2-1; no clear D. CDR3 length equals 11 residues. The germline CDR1 and CDR2 sequences are LNHDA and SQIVND (reference sequence). With 4 bases removed from V and 12 bases from J, the gap between germline ends came to 10 bases. The CDR3 protein is CASSTGHGQFF. As DNA, the CDR3 is TGTGCCAGTAGTACCGGGCATGGGCAGTTCTTC.

CDR3 in amino acids: CASSSQAEQYF. CDR3 DNA: TGTGCCAGCAGTTCCCAGGCGGAGCAGTATTTT. V usage is TRBV6-5 and J usage is TRBJ2-3; D ambiguous. Germline values: CDR1 MNHEY, CDR2 SVGAGI. The germline V and J ends were trimmed by 4 bases and 11 bases, with 10 bases remaining between them. The CDR3 runs 11 residues.

A few counts support this clone. This rearrangement joins TRBV30 to TRBJ2-5; 7 nucleotides match TRBD2. Trimming at V came to 3 bases and at J to 1 base, leaving 5 bases not matched to a gene. The CDR3 contains 14 residues. Germline assignment: CDR1 GTSNPN and CDR2 SVGIG (reference sequence). The CDR3 spells CAWRARGGQETQYF. For the CDR3, the DNA is TGTGCCTGGAGGGCCCGCGGGGGCCAAGAGACCCAGTACTTC.

This clone was seen a few times. The chain combines TRBV29-1 with TRBJ1-2, with 7 bases fitting TRBD1. The germline V gene has CDR1 SQVTM and CDR2 ANQGSEA. The CDR3 is 13 residues long. The V and J ends lost 4 bases and 4 bases, in that order; junction bases with no gene match: 6. In nucleotides, the CDR3 is TGCAGCGTTGGAGGGGGCTTGGGCTATGGCTACACCTTC. Its protein product is CSVGGGLGYGYTF.

V is TRBV28 and J is TRBJ1-2, with 9 bases fitting TRBD1. Trimming removed 6 bases from V and 8 bases from J; junction bases left unmatched: 10. The CDR3 is 14 amino acids. The germline CDR1 and CDR2 sequences are MDHEN and SYDVKM. The CDR3 sequence is CASSLVDRGRGYTF. The DNA of the CDR3 is TGTGCCAGCAGCCTGGTGGACAGGGGAAGAGGCTACACCTTC.

This chain joins TRBV30 and TRBJ2-1; D ambiguous. Trimming cost V 6 bases and J 9 bases, with 12 bases left between them. Germline V gene sequence: CDR1 GTSNPN, CDR2 SVGIG (reference sequence). The CDR3 length is 11 residues. CDR3 sequence (DNA): TGTGCCTGTTCTAATCTGGGTGAGCAGTTCTTC. Encoded protein: CACSNLGEQFF.

The chain combines TRBV19 with TRBJ2-6; 8 bases agree with TRBD1. From germline, CDR1 is LNHDA and CDR2 SQIVND (reference sequence). This CDR3 is built from 15 residues. J gave up 4 bases and V 5 bases, and 4 bases lay outside the gene matches. DNA for the CDR3: TGTGCCAGTAGTGACAGGGGTGAGGGGGCCAACGTCCTGACTTTC. Encoded protein: CASSDRGEGANVLTF.

This clone was counted a few times. This chain joins TRBV19 and TRBJ1-1; no clear D gene. CDR3 length equals 14 residues. Per the germline V gene, CDR1 is LNHDA and CDR2 is SQIVND (reference sequence). Trimming removed 4 bases from V and 1 base from J, with 10 bases in between. CDR3 protein: CASSRGQPNTEAFF. CDR3 bases: TGTGCCAGTAGTAGAGGCCAGCCGAACACTGAAGCTTTCTTT. Filled out from reference TRBV19 and TRBJ1-1, the complete variable domain reads DGGITQSPKYLFRKEGQNVTLSCEQNLNHDAMYWYRQDPGQGLRLIYYSQIVNDFQKGDIAEGYSVSREKKESFPLTVTSAQKNPTAFYLCASSRGQPNTEAFFGQGTRLTVV.

This chain uses TRBV10-3 with TRBJ2-7, with D possibly being TRBD1 or TRBD2 (6 bases each). Trimming shortened V by 4 bases and J by 0 bases, and 16 bases separated the two germline ends. The germline V gene encodes CDR1 ENHRY and CDR2 SYGVKD. This CDR3 has 16 residues. CDR3 bases: TGTGCCATCAGTGCTTCGGGCGGGACACTCTCCTACGAGCAGTACTTC. Amino acids: CAISASGGTLSYEQYF.

V and J are TRBV5-6 and TRBJ2-4, with D perhaps being TRBD1 or TRBD2 (5 bases each). Trimming left V 3 bases short and J 6 bases short, with 13 bases between. Germline lookup yields CDR1 SGHDT and CDR2 YYEEEE. CDR3 length: 14 amino acids. CDR3 in DNA: TGTGCCAGCAGCTCGGGGACCGTCGGAAACATTCAGTACTTC. Translation gives CASSSGTVGNIQYF.

Worth noting for this clone: A clone one base away is much larger, so this may be a read error. Other nucleotide sequences from this sample produce the same CDR3. The chain is built from TRBV4-3 and TRBJ2-1; 9 nucleotides match TRBD2. The CDR3 has 15 amino acids. CDR1 LGHNA and CDR2 YSLEER come from the germline V gene. V was pared by 0 bases and J by 4 bases, with 1 base of the junction left unmatched. The CDR3 region is CASSQEGLAYNEQFF. The CDR3, as DNA: TGCGCCAGCAGCCAAGAGGGACTAGCTTACAATGAGCAGTTCTTC.

This chain connects TRBV15 to TRBJ2-1, with a possible D match to TRBD2 (5 bases). Trimming pared 0 bases from V and 3 bases from J, leaving 12 bases between. The length of the CDR3 is 16 residues. Germline values: CDR1 LNHNV, CDR2 YYDKDF (reference sequence). DNA of the CDR3: TGTGCCACCAGCAGAGATTCGAGGGCCTACTACAATGAGCAGTTCTTC. Protein sequence: CATSRDSRAYYNEQFF. Combining the CDR3 with reference TRBV15 and TRBJ2-1 gives the whole variable domain DAMVIQNPRYQVTQFGKPVTLSCSQTLNHNVMYWYQQKSSQAPKLLFHYYDKDFNNEADTPDNFQSRRPNTSFCFLDIRSPGLGDTAMYLCATSRDSRAYYNEQFFGPGTRLTVL.